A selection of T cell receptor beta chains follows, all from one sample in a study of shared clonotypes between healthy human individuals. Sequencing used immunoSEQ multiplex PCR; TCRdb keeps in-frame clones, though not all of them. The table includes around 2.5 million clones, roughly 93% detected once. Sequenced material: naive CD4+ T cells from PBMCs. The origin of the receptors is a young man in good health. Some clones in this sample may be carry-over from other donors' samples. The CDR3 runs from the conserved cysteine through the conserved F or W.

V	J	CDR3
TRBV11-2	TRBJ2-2	CASRRQGITGELFF
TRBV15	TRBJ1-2	CATSRELQGANYGYTF
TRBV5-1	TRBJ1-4	CASSLEGQTNEKLFF
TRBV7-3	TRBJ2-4	CASSLLGEQDIQYF
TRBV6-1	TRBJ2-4	CASSVGPGIQYF
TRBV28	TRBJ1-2	CASRGTGGAGYGYTF
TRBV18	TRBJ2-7	CASSDRDGSYEQYF
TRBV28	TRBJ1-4	CASSLRSSFGKLFF
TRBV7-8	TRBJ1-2	CASSLGAGGLIGYTF
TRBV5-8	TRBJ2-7	CASSLGNRPSYEQYF
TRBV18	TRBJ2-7	CASSISGLAGGLSYEQYF
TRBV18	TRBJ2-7	CASSPPGSEQYF
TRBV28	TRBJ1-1	CASDGVRTEAFF
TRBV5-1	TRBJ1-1	CASSSGTGVNTEAFF
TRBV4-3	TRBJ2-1	CASAQRTGTGAGEQFF
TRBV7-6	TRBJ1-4	CASSPRQGVSEKLFF
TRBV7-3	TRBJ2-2	CASSLPGGPGGELFF
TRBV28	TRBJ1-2	CATSWGTGAGGYTF
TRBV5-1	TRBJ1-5	CASSPSPADLNQPQHF
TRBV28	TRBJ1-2	CASSLGNGYTF
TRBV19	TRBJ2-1	CASRQRVPSPNEQFF
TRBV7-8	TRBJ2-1	CASSYLPPYTEQFF
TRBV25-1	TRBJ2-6	CASSIQGTLSGANVLTF
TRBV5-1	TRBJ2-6	CASSQLPGQGHVLTF
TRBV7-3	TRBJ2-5	CASSSSREQETQYF
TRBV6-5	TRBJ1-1	CASSYSPTVEAFF